The 13 T cell receptor beta chains in this list originate from one sample, sequenced in a study of T cells expressing NK-cell markers. TCRdb re-called the 5' RACE reads and shows each CDR3 protein once, DNA omitted. Its listing shows some 410,000 distinct CDR3 sequences. The material sequenced was blood T cells: a sorted CD56 or NKG2C T cell subset, CD4+ or CD8+ T cells, or bulk PBMC T cells (not recorded which). The receptors were sampled from a woman aged 18 to 75 in good health.

The chain links TRBV12-3 or TRBV12-4 to TRBJ2-5; the TRBD1 assignment by TCRdb is unverifiable without DNA. The CDR3 consists of 12 residues. CDR3 region: CASSPGGETQYF.

This chain connects TRBV6-5 to TRBJ1-4. The CDR3 covers 14 residues. CDR1 and CDR2 from the germline V gene are MNHEY and SVGAGI. The CDR3 sequence is CASSYREGSGKLFF.

The chain uses TRBV10-3 and TRBJ2-1. Germline V gene data show CDR1 as ENHRY and CDR2 as SYGVKD. The length of the CDR3 is 13 residues. This CDR3 reads CAISEDSYNEQFF.

The rearrangement uses TRBV6-2 or TRBV6-3 and TRBJ2-5; checking the TCRdb D call of TRBD2 is not possible without DNA. This CDR3 has 16 residues. Per germline, CDR1 MNHEY and CDR2 SVGEGT. The CDR3 is CASRPLLAGGGETQYF.

The chain joins TRBV5-6 to TRBJ2-5. Germline V gives CDR1 SGHDT, CDR2 YYEEEE. The CDR3 is made up of 14 amino acids. The CDR3 sequence: CASSFFSNQETQYF. The full variable domain, its missing parts supplied by reference TRBV5-6 and TRBJ2-5, is DAGVTQSPTHLIKTRGQQVTLRCSPKSGHDTVSWYQQALGQGPQFIFQYYEEEERQRGNFPDRFSGHQFPNYSSELNVNALLLGDSALYLCASSFFSNQETQYFGPGTRLLVL.

The chain combines TRBV7-9 with TRBJ2-5; TCRdb's D gene call, TRBD2, goes unchecked for lack of DNA. Germline-derived CDR1 and CDR2 are SEHNR and FQNEAQ (reference sequence). The CDR3 runs to 14 residues. Here the CDR3 reads CASSFRAGSETQYF. The entire variable domain, with the rest obtained from reference TRBV7-9 and TRBJ2-5, is as follows: DTGVSQNPRHKITKRGQNVTFRCDPISEHNRLYWYRQTLGQGPEFLTYFQNEAQLEKSRLLSDRFSAERPKGSFSTLEIQRTEQGDSAMYLCASSFRAGSETQYFGPGTRLLVL.

The V gene is TRBV7-9, the J gene TRBJ2-6. Germline V gene sequence: CDR1 SEHNR, CDR2 FQNEAQ (reference sequence). CDR3 length equals 12 residues. The CDR3 loop reads CASSLGSSVLTF.

The genes are TRBV20-1 and TRBJ2-1; TCRdb's D gene call, TRBD2, goes unchecked for lack of DNA. The CDR3 is 12 residues long. In germline, CDR1 is DFQATT, CDR2 SNEGSKA (reference sequence). This CDR3 reads CSARERENEQFF.

The chain uses TRBV11-2 and TRBJ2-2; the D call of TRBD1 rests on TCRdb alone, since no DNA is present to check it. The CDR3 has 15 residues. The V gene's germline CDR1 is SGHAT and CDR2 FQNNGV. The CDR3 here is CASSLPTGFTGELFF.

The rearrangement links TRBV20-1 to TRBJ2-7. CDR1 is DFQATT, CDR2 SNEGSKA, per germline (reference sequence). This CDR3 is 14 amino acids long. The chain's CDR3 is CSARDSSNPYEQYF.

This chain connects TRBV7-2 to TRBJ2-3; TCRdb proposes TRBD1, but this gene call is untestable without DNA. There are 16 residues in the CDR3. In germline, CDR1 is SGHTA, CDR2 FQGNSA. The CDR3 reads CASRDTGTGVVGTQYF.

The chain joins TRBV5-6 to TRBJ2-1; there is no DNA to check the TCRdb D call of TRBD1. CDR1 and CDR2 (germline): SGHDT, YYEEEE. This CDR3 is built from 14 residues. This CDR3 is CASSLGDPRNEQFF.

This chain uses TRBV9 with TRBJ1-3; TCRdb picks TRBD1, but there is no DNA to check that call. CDR1 and CDR2 (germline): SGDLS, YYNGEE. The CDR3 spans 17 residues. The CDR3 sequence is CASSVSTPPREGNTIYF.